Each of the 31 T cell receptor beta chains below was sequenced from the same sample in a study of T cell repertoires in cytomegalovirus infection. TCRdb reprocessed the reads with MiXCR, giving one entry per CDR3 protein. In the table there are about 890,000 distinct CDR3 sequences, about a third of which are singletons. The antigens these receptors bind are not known. The sample was cultured CD8+ T cells from PBMCs, taken from culture after CMV antigen stimulation. The receptors shown here come from a human donor in good health (CMV status not recorded). Some clones in this sample may be carry-over from other donors' samples.

The chain has TRBV7-9 and TRBJ1-1; TRBD1 matches 12 bases. J lost 5 bases, V lost 5 bases, and 6 bases had no gene match. This CDR3 is 15 amino acids long. Germline V gene data show CDR1 as SEHNR and CDR2 as FQNEAQ (reference sequence). The CDR3 spells CASSKGQGARTEAFF. The CDR3 DNA follows: TGTGCCAGCAGCAAGGGACAGGGGGCAAGGACTGAAGCTTTCTTT.

The CDR3 protein is CASSYRGGAARSFWQETQYF. The CDR3 DNA is TGTGCCAGCAGTTACCGCGGGGGGGCCGCCAGGAGTTTCTGGCAAGAGACCCAGTACTTC. The rearrangement uses TRBV6-5 and TRBJ2-5; TRBD2 aligns across 9 bases. Germline CDR1 and CDR2: MNHEY and SVGAGI. This CDR3 is built from 20 residues. Trimming removed 2 bases from V and 2 bases from J; junction bases left unmatched: 18.

The V call is TRBV6-2 or TRBV6-3, the J call TRBJ1-2; D not certain. The CDR3 runs to 13 residues. The germline V gene has CDR1 MNHEY and CDR2 SVGEGT. CDR3 protein: CTNSSGSTYGYTF. The DNA of the CDR3 is TGTACCAACAGTTCCGGGTCGACCTATGGCTACACCTTC.

V and J are TRBV27 and TRBJ1-1; 9 positions match TRBD1. Germline-derived CDR1 and CDR2 are MNHEY and SMNVEV (reference sequence). The CDR3 has 14 amino acids. V lost 6 bases, J lost 3 bases, and 5 bases stayed unmatched. CDR3 loop: CASREQGAHTEAFF. CDR3 nucleotide sequence: TGTGCCAGCAGGGAACAGGGGGCGCACACTGAAGCTTTCTTT.

The chain employs TRBV9 and TRBJ1-6; possibly TRBD1 for D (5 bases). Trimming shortened V by 4 bases and J by 10 bases, and 15 bases separated the two germline ends. The germline V gene has CDR1 SGDLS and CDR2 YYNGEE. The length of the CDR3 is 14 residues. CDR3 sequence: CASSYTGLGSPLHF. In DNA, the CDR3 is TGTGCCAGCAGCTACACAGGACTGGGCTCACCCCTCCACTTT.

The rearrangement uses TRBV20-1 and TRBJ2-1; TRBD2 might be the D (5 bases). Looked up from germline, CDR1 is DFQATT and CDR2 is SNEGSKA (reference sequence). The CDR3 is made up of 14 amino acids. Trimming cost V 5 bases and J 0 bases, with 11 bases left between them. In DNA form, the CDR3 reads TGCAGTGCTGACGCGGGCGGCTCCTACAATGAGCAGTTCTTC. It encodes CSADAGGSYNEQFF.

The sample holds a few counts of this clonotype. The gene calls are TRBV7-9 and TRBJ2-6, with TRBD1 matching over 7 bases. CDR1 is SEHNR and CDR2 is FQNEAQ in the germline V gene (reference sequence). J gave up 0 bases and V 4 bases, and 12 bases lay outside the gene matches. CDR3 length: 19 amino acids. CDR3 sequence: CASSSSPGTAPSGANVLTF. In DNA form, the CDR3 reads TGTGCCAGCAGCTCTAGCCCCGGGACAGCTCCCTCTGGGGCCAACGTCCTGACTTTC. Full variable domain (outside the CDR3, taken from reference TRBV7-9 and TRBJ2-6): DTGVSQNPRHKITKRGQNVTFRCDPISEHNRLYWYRQTLGQGPEFLTYFQNEAQLEKSRLLSDRFSAERPKGSFSTLEIQRTEQGDSAMYLCASSSSPGTAPSGANVLTFGAGSRLTVL.

This clonotype occurred many times. The chain combines TRBV7-9 with TRBJ2-7; 7 bases fit TRBD1. This CDR3 is built from 14 residues. V lost 4 bases and J lost 0; bases outside the gene matches: 3. Germline CDR1 and CDR2: SEHNR and FQNEAQ (reference sequence). CDR3 in amino acids: CASSSGQSSYEQYF. CDR3 nucleotides: TGTGCCAGCAGCTCGGGACAGAGCTCCTACGAGCAGTACTTC.

The V and J genes are TRBV4-1 and TRBJ2-3; D assignment may be TRBD1 or TRBD2 (6 bases each). Trimming took off 8 bases at V and 2 bases at J, with 17 bases between the two ends. CDR1 is MGHRA, CDR2 YSYEKL, per germline. The CDR3 is made up of 15 amino acids. CDR3 in amino acids: CASSYEGGTTDTQYF. CDR3 nucleotide sequence: TGCGCCAGCTCTTATGAGGGGGGCACCACAGATACGCAGTATTTT.

Many counts were recorded for this clonotype. The rearrangement joins TRBV7-6 to TRBJ2-3; D tentatively reads TRBD1 or TRBD2 (5 bases each). CDR1 SGHVS and CDR2 FNYEAQ come from the germline V gene. The CDR3 is 13 amino acids. Trimming left V 5 bases short and J 14 bases short, with 20 bases between. DNA of the CDR3: TGTGCCAGCAGCGCAGACGGGACCCCAGAGGGGTATTTT. The encoded protein is CASSADGTPEGYF.

The chain carries TRBV12-3 or TRBV12-4 and TRBJ2-1, with D perhaps being TRBD1 or TRBD2 (6 bases each). CDR3 length equals 14 residues. V shed 10 bases and J shed 0 bases, with 13 bases lying between them. CDR3 bases: TGTGCCATCCTAGGGGGGAGCTCCTACAATGAGCAGTTCTTC. As protein: CAILGGSSYNEQFF.

This chain links TRBV25-1 with TRBJ2-2; 9 nucleotides align to TRBD1. Germline V CDR1 and CDR2: MGHDK, SYGVNS. The CDR3 loop spans 16 amino acids. V was clipped by 1 base and J by 5 bases; unmatched bases: 5. CDR3 nucleotides: TGTGCCAGCAGTGAATGGACAGGGGATTGGACCGGGGAGCTGTTTTTT. Amino acid sequence: CASSEWTGDWTGELFF.

In its sample, this clonotype was seen a few times. DNA of the CDR3: TGCGCCAGCAGCCAAGAAGGACTCCGTGAGGATCAGCCCCAGCATTTT. Residues: CASSQEGLREDQPQHF. The chain has TRBV4-1 and TRBJ1-5, with D unresolved. Germline-derived CDR1 and CDR2 are MGHRA and YSYEKL. This CDR3 region has 16 residues. With 0 bases removed from V and 5 bases from J, the gap between germline ends came to 14 bases.

Concerning this clonotype: A much larger clone is a single base away; this may be a read error. The chain carries TRBV7-9 and TRBJ1-2; 7 bases are a match to TRBD1. Trimming at V came to 4 bases and at J to 4 bases, leaving 3 bases not matched to a gene. Germline loops: CDR1 SEHNR, CDR2 FQNEAQ (reference sequence). CDR3 length equals 13 residues. Here the CDR3 DNA reads TGTGCCAGCAGCTCGACAGGGACCTATGGCTACACCTTC. The encoded protein is CASSSTGTYGYTF.

This chain links TRBV29-1 with TRBJ2-2; a possible D gene is TRBD2 (5 bases). This CDR3 is built from 11 residues. Looked up from germline, CDR1 is SQVTM and CDR2 is ANQGSEA. V was cut by 4 bases and J by 8 bases, with 8 bases left in between. The CDR3 loop reads CSVVLAGELFF. In DNA, the CDR3 is TGCAGCGTTGTCTTAGCGGGGGAGCTGTTTTTT.

The rearrangement uses TRBV27 and TRBJ1-2; perhaps TRBD1 as D (5 bases). V was trimmed by 7 bases and J by 1 base, leaving 19 bases between them. The CDR3 sequence is 16 residues long. Germline CDR1 is MNHEY and CDR2 is SMNVEV (reference sequence). The CDR3 DNA follows: TGTGCCAGCACCCCCAGGGAGTCAGCACATAACTATGGCTACACCTTC. As protein: CASTPRESAHNYGYTF.

This clonotype was counted between two and nine times. The chain uses TRBV6-1 and TRBJ2-1, with D possibly TRBD2 on 6 matching bases. The germline V gene encodes CDR1 MNHNS and CDR2 SASEGT. This CDR3 comprises 14 residues. The V end lost 7 bases, the J end lost 10 bases, and 20 bases lay between the germline ends. CDR3: CASNILAGNIEQFF. In DNA form, the CDR3 reads TGTGCCAGCAATATACTAGCAGGTAACATAGAGCAGTTCTTC.

The V and J genes are TRBV7-9 and TRBJ2-1; tentatively, D is TRBD1 (6 bases). From germline, CDR1 is SEHNR and CDR2 FQNEAQ (reference sequence). V was pared by 3 bases and J by 1 base, with 22 bases between. There are 19 residues in the CDR3. The CDR3 bases are TGTGCCAGCAGCTTTGGACAGCCCGGCGCTCATTTTTCCTACAATGAGCAGTTCTTC. This sequence encodes CASSFGQPGAHFSYNEQFF.

This clonotype was counted at least ten times. The junction does not match germline at one end; this may be a read error. This sequence joins TRBV7-2 and TRBJ1-2; no reliable D call. This CDR3 is built from 12 residues. From germline, CDR1 is SGHTA and CDR2 FQGNSA. CDR3 amino acids: CASSFETLSDNF. CDR3 in DNA: TGTGCCAGCAGCTTCGAGACCCTGAGTGACAACTTC.

The rearrangement links TRBV7-6 to TRBJ1-3, with 8 bases aligning to TRBD1. CDR3 length: 15 amino acids. V was pared by 3 bases and J by 7 bases, with 8 bases of the junction left unmatched. Germline-derived CDR1 and CDR2 are SGHVS and FNYEAQ. The CDR3 region has the DNA TGTGCCAGCAGCTTGTCAGGGGGCTCGGAGAACACCATATATTTT. It is translated as CASSLSGGSENTIYF.

This clonotype was observed a few times. V gene TRBV4-1 combines with J gene TRBJ2-1, with 9 bases lining up with TRBD2. CDR3 size: 17 residues. In germline, CDR1 is MGHRA, CDR2 YSYEKL. V dropped 4 bases and J dropped 5; count of bases not matched to a gene: 12. The CDR3 coding sequence is TGCGCCAGCAGCCCTGTCCCCTTGGCGGGGGGGGACAATGAGCAGTTCTTC. It translates to CASSPVPLAGGDNEQFF.

CDR3 in amino acids: CASSYSGEITGELFF. The CDR3 DNA sequence: TGTGCCAGCAGTTACTCGGGGGAGATCACCGGGGAGCTGTTTTTT. The chain carries TRBV6-2 or TRBV6-3 and TRBJ2-2; possibly TRBD1 or TRBD2 for D (5 bases each). Germline V gene sequence: CDR1 MNHEY, CDR2 SVGEGT. V shed 0 bases and J shed 4 bases, with 9 bases lying between them. This CDR3 is built from 15 residues.

With respect to this clonotype: The junction and the germline gene differ at one end; a read error may be behind it. The genes are TRBV6-6 and TRBJ2-3, with a possible D match to TRBD1 (6 bases). This CDR3 has 14 residues. Germline values: CDR1 MNHNY, CDR2 SVGAGI (reference sequence). This CDR3 is CVSSSDSPSDTQYF. The DNA for the CDR3 is TGTGTCAGCAGTTCGGACAGTCCTTCAGATACGCAGTATTTT.

The CDR3 loop is CASRDSEKLFF. The CDR3 DNA sequence: TGTGCCAGCAGGGACAGTGAAAAACTGTTTTTT. This chain connects TRBV2 to TRBJ1-4; possible D gene TRBD1, 6 bases. The ends were cut back, 6 bases at V and 7 bases at J, with 6 bases in the middle. This CDR3 has 11 amino acids. Germline V CDR1 and CDR2: SNHLY, FYNNEI.

The J gene is TRBJ2-7, the V gene TRBV4-1, with D possibly being TRBD1 (6 bases). Germline CDR1 is MGHRA and CDR2 is YSYEKL. Trimming removed 4 bases at V and 0 bases at J, with 16 bases between. This CDR3 comprises 16 residues. In nucleotides, the CDR3 is TGCGCCAGCAGCCTAGGGAGTGGACAGAACTCCTACGAGCAGTACTTC. This translates into CASSLGSGQNSYEQYF.

This clonotype was observed a handful of times. The V and J genes are TRBV7-6 and TRBJ1-1; no definite D call. Trimming shortened V by 2 bases and J by 7 bases, and 11 bases separated the two germline ends. The V gene's germline CDR1 is SGHVS and CDR2 FNYEAQ. The CDR3 is 13 residues long. Written as DNA, the CDR3 is TGTGCCAGCAGCTTAAAGGTTACAGATGAAGCTTTCTTT. As protein: CASSLKVTDEAFF.

The chain is built from TRBV11-3 and TRBJ2-2, with D hard to call. This CDR3 contains 18 residues. Germline V CDR1 and CDR2: SGHNT, YENEEA. Trimming removed 0 bases at V and 1 base at J, with 15 bases between. DNA of the CDR3: TGTGCCAGCAGCTTAGATGGGGTTCCTGATATGAACACCGGGGAGCTGTTTTTT. It is translated as CASSLDGVPDMNTGELFF.

This CDR3 is CASTGGTVMNTEAFF. The CDR3 DNA sequence: TGTGCCAGCACGGGCGGGACAGTTATGAACACTGAAGCTTTCTTT. The genes are TRBV27 and TRBJ1-1; 7 nucleotides align to TRBD1. Germline V gene sequence: CDR1 MNHEY, CDR2 SMNVEV (reference sequence). V trimming: 7 bases; J trimming: 0 bases; junction bases outside the gene matches: 8. This CDR3 has 15 amino acids.

This clonotype was observed many times. V and J are TRBV5-1 and TRBJ1-1; D is unresolved. This CDR3 spans 13 amino acids. Trimming cost V 1 base and J 3 bases, with 7 bases left between them. Germline CDR1 and CDR2: SGHRS and YFSETQ. The CDR3 DNA is TGCGCCAGCAGCTTGCGAATGTACACTGAAGCTTTCTTT. Its protein is CASSLRMYTEAFF.

The CDR3 DNA sequence: TGTGCCAGCAGTTACCCGGAATTCTCTGGAAACACCATATATTTT. Translation: CASSYPEFSGNTIYF. The rearrangement joins TRBV6-6 to TRBJ1-3; no clear D gene. Per the germline V gene, CDR1 is MNHNY and CDR2 is SVGAGI (reference sequence). The CDR3 consists of 15 residues. The V and J ends lost 2 bases and 0 bases respectively, with 8 bases between them.

This chain links TRBV10-3 with TRBJ2-3, with D uncertain. V was pared by 0 bases and J by 6 bases, with 13 bases between. Per germline, CDR1 ENHRY and CDR2 SYGVKD. The CDR3 loop spans 15 amino acids. Written as DNA, the CDR3 is TGTGCCATCAGTGAGTCGTTCAGGCCCGAGGATACGCAGTATTTT. Translated, it gives CAISESFRPEDTQYF.